The present T cell receptor beta chain was sequenced within a study of CD8+CD57+ T cells in acquired aplastic anemia. Study-wide context: An average of 3.2 ug of DNA was obtained from sorted CD4+ and CD8+ cells. Healthy donor CD4+ cell samples had a mean of roughly 9.8 million reads. Broader study findings: Some 29 shared CD8+ CDR3s appeared highly expressed within patients' immunodominant clones.

With regard to this clonotype: The target antigen is unknown.

Looked up from germline, CDR1 is SGHNT and CDR2 is YYREEE (reference sequence). The V end was cut by 0 bases, the J end by 5 bases, with 20 bases between. The CDR3 consists of 17 residues. TCR beta VDJ and CDR3 profiling used genomic DNA as template. TCRdb fed the reads into MiXCR, producing one record per CDR3 protein. This table holds more than 150,000 distinct CDR3 sequences, approximately 49% found once. The TCR comes from a human donor in good health. Material: sorted CD4+, CD8+, or CD8+CD57+ T cells (not recorded which) from PBMCs. V is TRBV5-4 and J is TRBJ1-1; D not certain. In DNA form, the CDR3 reads TGTGCCAGCAGCTTGGCCAGCGGGAGCTCTGGGGAAACTGAAGCTTTCTTT. Encoded protein: CASSLASGSSGETEAFF.